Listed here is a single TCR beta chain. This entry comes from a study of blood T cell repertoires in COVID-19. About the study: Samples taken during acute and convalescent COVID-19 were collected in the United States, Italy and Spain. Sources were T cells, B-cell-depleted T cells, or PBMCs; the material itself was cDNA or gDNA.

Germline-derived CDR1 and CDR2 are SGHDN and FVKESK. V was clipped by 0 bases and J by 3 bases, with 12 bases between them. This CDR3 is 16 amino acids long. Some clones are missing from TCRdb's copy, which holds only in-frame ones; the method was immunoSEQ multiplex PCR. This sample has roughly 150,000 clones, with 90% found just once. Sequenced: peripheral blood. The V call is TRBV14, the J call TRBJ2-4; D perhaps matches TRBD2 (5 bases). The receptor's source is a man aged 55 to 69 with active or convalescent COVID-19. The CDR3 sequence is CASSQDYSGNKNIQYF. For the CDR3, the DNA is TGTGCCAGCAGCCAAGATTACAGCGGCAACAAAAACATTCAGTACTTC.